Listed here are 20 T cell receptor beta chains from one sample, sequenced in a study of beta chain features in type 1 diabetes. Reverse transcribing all isolated RNA meant expressed TCRB transcripts were sequenced. Generated by immunoSEQ multiplex PCR, the TCRdb table keeps only in-frame clones and is missing some. The data hold 200,000 to 300,000 clones, with approximately 15% observed a single time. Study-level results: Among all four CD4+ subsets, Type 1 diabetes patients had TCRB CDR3s that were moderately but significantly shorter.

The antigens of these receptors remain unknown. Input material: naive CD4+ T cells from blood. The receptors here all came from a man aged 25 to 40 with type 1 diabetes.

This clone showed up just a few times. The same CDR3 also results from other DNA sequences found in this sample. V gene TRBV29-1 combines with J gene TRBJ2-7, with D perhaps matching TRBD1 (6 bases). There are 12 residues in the CDR3. The ends were cut back, 6 bases at V and 0 bases at J, with 9 bases in the middle. Germline assignment: CDR1 SQVTM and CDR2 ANQGSEA. The CDR3 is CSVGQSSYEQYF. The CDR3 nucleotides read TGCAGCGTAGGACAGTCCTCCTACGAGCAGTACTTC.

The chain couples TRBV5-1 to TRBJ2-5; 11 bases line up with TRBD2. Germline V CDR1 and CDR2: SGHRS, YFSETQ. The CDR3 consists of 17 residues. Losses at the gene ends were 0 bases for V and 2 bases for J; bases not matched to a gene: 6. DNA for the CDR3: TGCGCCAGCAGCTTGGCCGGGACTAGCGGAGTTCAAGAGACCCAGTACTTC. Amino acid sequence: CASSLAGTSGVQETQYF. Drawing the rest from reference TRBV5-1 and TRBJ2-5, the complete variable domain is KAGVTQTPRYLIKTRGQQVTLSCSPISGHRSVSWYQQTPGQGLQFLFEYFSETQRNKGNFPGRFSGRQFSNSRSEMNVSTLELGDSALYLCASSLAGTSGVQETQYFGPGTRLLVL.

This sequence joins TRBV9 and TRBJ1-1, with TRBD1 matching 7 bases. CDR1 and CDR2 (germline): SGDLS, YYNGEE. This CDR3 has 12 residues. With 2 bases clipped from V and 7 bases from J, the junction kept 2 bases outside the gene matches. The DNA of the CDR3 is TGTGCCAGCAGCGTTCGACAGGGTGAAGCTTTCTTT. Encoded protein: CASSVRQGEAFF.

This clone is a singleton in its sample. CDR3 coding DNA: TGTGCCAGCAGCTTGGGCCTAGCGGTAGATACGCAGTATTTT. As protein: CASSLGLAVDTQYF. The J gene is TRBJ2-3, the V gene TRBV5-4, with TRBD2 matching 7 bases. CDR3 length equals 14 residues. V shed 0 bases, J shed 5 bases, and the junction held 3 bases outside the gene matches. Germline V gene sequence: CDR1 SGHNT, CDR2 YYREEE (reference sequence).

The table lists this clone with many counts. The chain carries TRBV4-1 and TRBJ1-1; 7 bases are a match to TRBD1. The V and J ends lost 6 bases and 0 bases, in that order; junction bases with no gene match: 10. The CDR3 consists of 16 residues. CDR1 MGHRA and CDR2 YSYEKL come from the germline V gene. The CDR3 spells CASSPTGNGLNTEAFF. The DNA for the CDR3 is TGCGCCAGCAGTCCGACAGGGAACGGGCTGAACACTGAAGCTTTCTTT.

The V gene is TRBV2, the J gene TRBJ1-5, with D tentatively TRBD1 (6 bases). The CDR3 is made up of 16 amino acids. From germline, CDR1 is SNHLY and CDR2 FYNNEI. Trimming removed 5 bases at V and 3 bases at J, with 17 bases between. CDR3 in DNA: TGTGCCAGCAGTCCCCTCCCAGGACAGCCCAATCAGCCCCAGCATTTT. Protein sequence: CASSPLPGQPNQPQHF.

This clone was seen more than once but under ten times. This rearrangement joins TRBV30 to TRBJ2-2; the D is unclear. The V and J ends lost 3 bases and 5 bases respectively, with 7 bases between them. This CDR3 contains 12 residues. CDR1 GTSNPN and CDR2 SVGIG come from the germline V gene (reference sequence). CDR3 region: CAWRPQTGELFF. CDR3 nucleotide sequence: TGTGCCTGGAGACCGCAGACCGGGGAGCTGTTTTTT.

V is TRBV5-4 and J is TRBJ2-5; 7 positions agree with TRBD2. Unmatched junction bases numbered 2, after V lost 1 base and J lost 5 bases. Germline CDR1 reads SGHNT; CDR2 reads YYREEE (reference sequence). The CDR3 is 13 amino acids. CDR3 coding DNA: TGTGCCAGCAGCTTGCCCGGGGGGGAGACCCAGTACTTC. Translated, it gives CASSLPGGETQYF. Looking up the rest from reference TRBV5-4 and TRBJ2-5 gives the full variable domain: ETGVTQSPTHLIKTRGQQVTLRCSSQSGHNTVSWYQQALGQGPQFIFQYYREEENGRGNFPPRFSGLQFPNYSSELNVNALELDDSALYLCASSLPGGETQYFGPGTRLLVL.

This clone was counted only a few times. The chain employs TRBV7-9 and TRBJ2-1; 14 bases agree with TRBD2. Germline CDR1 is SEHNR and CDR2 is FQNEAQ (reference sequence). The CDR3 has 18 residues. Trimming at V came to 1 base and at J to 3 bases, leaving 5 bases not matched to a gene. DNA for the CDR3: TGTGCCAGCAGCTTAGTGGGACTAGCGGGGGCCCACTACAATGAGCAGTTCTTC. This sequence encodes CASSLVGLAGAHYNEQFF.

Only a few counts were recorded for this clone. The rearrangement links TRBV5-4 to TRBJ2-4; D possibly corresponds to TRBD1 (6 bases). CDR3 length equals 17 residues. The germline gives CDR1 SGHNT, CDR2 YYREEE (reference sequence). With 3 bases removed from V and 7 bases from J, the gap between germline ends came to 23 bases. The CDR3 loop is CASSSSRGPQGFNIQYF. CDR3 nucleotides: TGTGCCAGCAGCTCATCCAGGGGACCTCAGGGCTTCAACATTCAGTACTTC.

There are a few counts of this clone. Other nucleotide sequences in the sample specify the same CDR3. The chain recombines TRBV27 with TRBJ2-6; TRBD2 matches at 7 bases. CDR1 MNHEY and CDR2 SMNVEV come from the germline V gene (reference sequence). The CDR3 is 15 amino acids. The V gene end was trimmed by 8 bases and the J gene end by 0 bases; junction bases not matched to a gene: 4. CDR3 region: CASSSGGSGANVLTF. DNA of the CDR3: TGTGCCAGCTCCTCGGGAGGCTCTGGGGCCAACGTCCTGACTTTC.

This clone showed up just a few times. The V call is TRBV5-1, the J call TRBJ2-7; TRBD1 agrees at 7 bases. The germline gives CDR1 SGHRS, CDR2 YFSETQ. V lost 4 bases to trimming and J lost 6 bases; unmatched junction nucleotides: 16. The CDR3 loop spans 16 amino acids. Written as DNA, the CDR3 is TGCGCCAGCAGCGCCGAGGGGGCCCCTTGGACTGGCGAGCAGTACTTC. Translation gives CASSAEGAPWTGEQYF.

V usage is TRBV7-9 and J usage is TRBJ2-5; 9 bases match TRBD1. With 1 base clipped from V and 5 bases from J, the junction kept 5 bases outside the gene matches. Germline values: CDR1 SEHNR, CDR2 FQNEAQ (reference sequence). CDR3 size: 15 residues. The CDR3 DNA is TGTGCCAGCAGCTTAGGGGACAGGGTAATCGAGACCCAGTACTTC. Translating gives CASSLGDRVIETQYF.

The V and J genes are TRBV2 and TRBJ2-3; 11 bases align to TRBD1. The CDR3 extends over 16 amino acids. Germline assignment: CDR1 SNHLY and CDR2 FYNNEI. After removal of 10 bases from V and 1 base from J, the junction contained 10 bases not matched to a gene. The CDR3 region has the DNA TGTGCCACCCGGACAGGGGGCGATTTCGGCACAGATACGCAGTATTTT. This gives the protein CATRTGGDFGTDTQYF.

A few counts support this clone. The chain combines TRBV6-6 with TRBJ2-1, with TRBD1 matching 7 bases. The CDR3 extends over 15 amino acids. The germline gives CDR1 MNHNY, CDR2 SVGAGI (reference sequence). Losses at the gene ends were 5 bases for V and 7 bases for J; bases not matched to a gene: 11. CDR3 bases: TGTGCCAGCAGTCACCGGACAGGCCTTGGGAATGAGCAGTTCTTC. As protein: CASSHRTGLGNEQFF.

V and J are TRBV7-9 and TRBJ2-1; D gene uncertain. The CDR3 extends over 12 amino acids. The ends were cut back, 10 bases at V and 0 bases at J, with 7 bases in the middle. Germline values: CDR1 SEHNR, CDR2 FQNEAQ (reference sequence). The CDR3 is CAIPSSYNEQFF. The CDR3 coding sequence is TGTGCCATCCCGAGCTCCTACAATGAGCAGTTCTTC.

This clone was observed a few times. The V and J genes are TRBV5-1 and TRBJ1-2; TRBD1 matches 12 bases. V was clipped by 4 bases and J by 4 bases; unmatched bases: 5. This CDR3 has 15 residues. The germline CDR1 and CDR2 sequences are SGHRS and YFSETQ. The CDR3 loop reads CASSTGTGGAYGYTF. Written as DNA, the CDR3 is TGCGCCAGCAGCACGGGGACAGGGGGCGCCTATGGCTACACCTTC.

This sequence joins TRBV5-4 and TRBJ2-3; D may be TRBD2 (5 bases). Between the trimmed V and J ends, which lost 2 bases and 2 bases, there was a span of 9 bases. The germline gives CDR1 SGHNT, CDR2 YYREEE (reference sequence). This CDR3 has 14 residues. DNA for the CDR3: TGTGCCAGCAGCTTAGCGGAATCCACAGATACGCAGTATTTT. Its translation is CASSLAESTDTQYF. The full variable domain, its missing parts supplied by reference TRBV5-4 and TRBJ2-3, is ETGVTQSPTHLIKTRGQQVTLRCSSQSGHNTVSWYQQALGQGPQFIFQYYREEENGRGNFPPRFSGLQFPNYSSELNVNALELDDSALYLCASSLAESTDTQYFGPGTRLTVL.

The CDR3 protein is CARNQGCYGYTF. The CDR3 region has the DNA TGTGCCAGGAATCAGGGCTGCTATGGCTACACCTTC. The V gene is TRBV19, the J gene TRBJ1-2; D might be TRBD1 (5 bases). CDR3 length equals 12 residues. Trimming removed 9 bases at V and 4 bases at J, with 12 bases between. Looked up from germline, CDR1 is LNHDA and CDR2 is SQIVND (reference sequence).

This rearrangement joins TRBV7-9 to TRBJ2-1; D gene unclear. Trimming cost V 7 bases and J 10 bases, with 11 bases left between them. Germline V gene sequence: CDR1 SEHNR, CDR2 FQNEAQ (reference sequence). This CDR3 is 11 amino acids long. The CDR3 DNA reads as TGTGCCAGCACCCCTTCGGAGGAGCAGTTCTTC. It yields the protein CASTPSEEQFF.